The 18 T cell receptor beta chains given below trace back to one sample, sequenced in a study of regulatory dendritic cells for organ transplantation. These receptors lack a known antigen. Sorted subsets were CFSE-labeled and cultured roughly five days with allogeneic dendritic cells. The method was immunoSEQ multiplex PCR; TCRdb's version includes in-frame clones alone and lacks a portion of them. The sample lists thousands of clones, less than 75% occurring once. Sequenced material: memory CD4+ T cells from blood cultured with dendritic cells. The subset here: CD45RO+ memory T cells. These receptors were taken from a human donor in good health.

The J gene is TRBJ1-4, the V gene TRBV7-9, with 12 bases aligning to TRBD1. V was pared by 2 bases and J by 5 bases, with 6 bases of the junction left unmatched. Germline CDR1 is SEHNR and CDR2 is FQNEAQ (reference sequence). The CDR3 is made up of 17 amino acids. CDR3 region: CASSLWGGQGANEKLFF. In DNA, the CDR3 is TGTGCCAGCAGCTTATGGGGGGGACAGGGGGCAAATGAAAAACTGTTTTTT. The whole variable domain, remainder taken from reference TRBV7-9 and TRBJ1-4, is DTGVSQNPRHKITKRGQNVTFRCDPISEHNRLYWYRQTLGQGPEFLTYFQNEAQLEKSRLLSDRFSAERPKGSFSTLEIQRTEQGDSAMYLCASSLWGGQGANEKLFFGSGTQLSVL.

This rearrangement joins TRBV5-8 to TRBJ1-5; a weak D match, TRBD1 (5 bases). With 4 bases removed from V and 0 bases from J, the gap between germline ends came to 8 bases. The germline V gene has CDR1 SGHTS and CDR2 YDEGEE. The CDR3 spans 14 residues. The CDR3: CASSRGNSNQPQHF. CDR3 in DNA: TGTGCCAGCAGCCGGGGGAATAGCAATCAGCCCCAGCATTTT.

The chain couples TRBV7-9 to TRBJ1-6; perhaps TRBD1 as D (6 bases). The germline CDR1 and CDR2 sequences are SEHNR and FQNEAQ (reference sequence). This CDR3 spans 14 amino acids. Trimming stripped 4 bases from V and 7 bases from J, with 11 bases between. The CDR3 here is CASSSGGANSPLHF. CDR3 DNA: TGTGCCAGCAGCTCGGGGGGCGCAAATTCACCCCTCCACTTT.

The chain uses TRBV29-1 and TRBJ2-3, with 11 positions matching TRBD2. Germline CDR1 SQVTM, CDR2 ANQGSEA. V was clipped by 6 bases and J by 0 bases; unmatched bases: 5. This CDR3 comprises 15 residues. Written as DNA, the CDR3 is TGCAGCGTAGCGACTAGCGGGGCTAGCACAGATACGCAGTATTTT. This encodes CSVATSGASTDTQYF.

J is TRBJ2-7 and V is TRBV29-1; 7 positions agree with TRBD1. V lost 2 bases, J lost 3 bases, and 10 bases stayed unmatched. CDR1 SQVTM and CDR2 ANQGSEA come from the germline V gene. This CDR3 contains 15 residues. DNA for the CDR3: TGCAGCGTTGAAAGAGGGGGCAGATCCTACTACGAGCAGTACTTC. Amino acid sequence: CSVERGGRSYYEQYF.

This clone was counted only a few times. This sequence joins TRBV7-2 and TRBJ1-3; the match to TRBD1 covers 7 bases. The CDR3 runs 17 residues. With 7 bases clipped from V and 4 bases from J, the junction kept 16 bases outside the gene matches. Germline lookup yields CDR1 SGHTA and CDR2 FQGNSA. CDR3 in DNA: TGTGCCAGCACCCTAATAAGGTCGCAGGGGGGCGGAAACACCATATATTTT. Amino acids: CASTLIRSQGGGNTIYF.

V and J are TRBV15 and TRBJ1-5; D not certain. The CDR3 has 13 amino acids. Between the trimmed V and J ends, which lost 2 bases and 4 bases, there was a span of 6 bases. Per the germline V gene, CDR1 is LNHNV and CDR2 is YYDKDF (reference sequence). DNA for the CDR3: TGTGCCACCAGCAGACACCGGAATCAGCCCCAGCATTTT. Its translation: CATSRHRNQPQHF. The full variable domain, its missing parts supplied by reference TRBV15 and TRBJ1-5, is DAMVIQNPRYQVTQFGKPVTLSCSQTLNHNVMYWYQQKSSQAPKLLFHYYDKDFNNEADTPDNFQSRRPNTSFCFLDIRSPGLGDTAMYLCATSRHRNQPQHFGDGTRLSIL.

The chain links TRBV7-2 to TRBJ1-2; 8 positions agree with TRBD1. The germline CDR1 and CDR2 sequences are SGHTA and FQGNSA. The CDR3 loop spans 14 amino acids. Trimming at V came to 4 bases and at J to 3 bases, leaving 4 bases not matched to a gene. The CDR3 nucleotides are TGTGCCAGCAGCTCCGACAGGGGTGACTATGGCTACACCTTC. It encodes CASSSDRGDYGYTF.

V gene TRBV5-4 combines with J gene TRBJ2-3; 8 nucleotides line up with TRBD2. The CDR3 spans 15 residues. Germline V lookup: CDR1 SGHNT, CDR2 YYREEE (reference sequence). The ends lost 4 bases at V and 2 bases at J; junction bases unmatched: 6. The DNA of the CDR3 is TGTGCCAGCAGCCCGCCGGGGGGGTTCACAGATACGCAGTATTTT. Translation: CASSPPGGFTDTQYF.

The CDR3 here is CATRTSGGSRGYTQYF. In DNA form, the CDR3 reads TGTGCCACCCGGACTAGCGGGGGGTCCAGGGGGTATACGCAGTATTTT. This rearrangement joins TRBV7-2 to TRBJ2-3, with TRBD2 matching 14 bases. V lost 10 bases, J lost 7 bases, and 13 bases stayed unmatched. Germline-derived CDR1 and CDR2 are SGHTA and FQGNSA. CDR3 length: 16 amino acids. The variable domain in full, completed from reference TRBV7-2 and TRBJ2-3, reads GAGVSQSPSNKVTEKGKDVELRCDPISGHTALYWYRQSLGQGLEFLIYFQGNSAPDKSGLPSDRFSAERTGGSVSTLTIQRTQQEDSAVYLCATRTSGGSRGYTQYFGPGTRLTVL.

The rearrangement joins TRBV5-4 to TRBJ2-1; 9 positions agree with TRBD2. CDR1 and CDR2 (germline): SGHNT, YYREEE (reference sequence). Losses at the gene ends were 4 bases for V and 10 bases for J; bases not matched to a gene: 18. The CDR3 is 17 amino acids. The CDR3: CASSPLAGGGNVREQFF. CDR3 nucleotides: TGTGCCAGCAGCCCCCTGGCGGGGGGGGGAAATGTAAGAGAGCAGTTCTTC.

The chain links TRBV5-1 to TRBJ2-7, with 16 bases lining up with TRBD2. After removal of 4 bases from V and 7 bases from J, the junction contained 5 bases not matched to a gene. The CDR3 has 15 residues. The V gene's germline CDR1 is SGHRS and CDR2 YFSETQ. CDR3 in amino acids: CASSEGLAGGLEQYF. Written as DNA, the CDR3 is TGCGCCAGCAGCGAGGGACTAGCGGGGGGGCTTGAGCAGTACTTC.

This clone was counted only a few times. The chain uses TRBV19 and TRBJ2-3; 14 nucleotides match TRBD2. CDR3 length: 18 amino acids. With V trimmed by 3 bases and J by 7 bases, 12 bases remained unmatched. CDR1 LNHDA and CDR2 SQIVND come from the germline V gene (reference sequence). CDR3 amino acids: CASSISSGLAGGVNTQYF. For the CDR3, the DNA is TGTGCCAGTAGTATCTCTTCAGGACTAGCGGGGGGTGTAAATACGCAGTATTTT.

This clone was seen a handful of times. The rearrangement uses TRBV4-2 and TRBJ1-3; 8 positions match TRBD1. V gave up 3 bases and J gave up 6 bases; unmatched junction bases: 4. The V gene's germline CDR1 is LGHNA and CDR2 YNFKEQ. This CDR3 comprises 14 residues. CDR3 loop: CASSQSDRENTIYF. Written as DNA, the CDR3 is TGTGCCAGCAGCCAGTCGGACAGGGAAAACACCATATATTTT.

This clone has more than one count but fewer than ten. The V and J genes are TRBV5-1 and TRBJ2-1; TRBD2 agrees at 12 bases. CDR3 length: 18 amino acids. The V segment lost 4 bases and the J segment 5 bases; nucleotides outside the gene matches: 13. Germline V gene sequence: CDR1 SGHRS, CDR2 YFSETQ. The CDR3 spells CASSPQADGLAGHNEQFF. CDR3 bases: TGCGCCAGCAGCCCCCAGGCGGACGGACTAGCGGGACACAATGAGCAGTTCTTC.

The rearrangement joins TRBV6-6 to TRBJ2-5; tentative D call: TRBD2 (8 bases). The CDR3 totals 15 residues. Germline assignment: CDR1 MNHNY and CDR2 SVGAGI (reference sequence). The V end lost 5 bases, the J end lost 5 bases, and 18 bases lay between the germline ends. The CDR3 bases are TGTGCCAGCAGTCAGGGGACTAGGGGGCGGGAGACCCAGTACTTC. Its protein product is CASSQGTRGRETQYF.

The rearrangement uses TRBV29-1 and TRBJ1-4; the match to TRBD1 covers 7 bases. J lost 8 bases, V lost 5 bases, and 5 bases had no gene match. Germline V lookup: CDR1 SQVTM, CDR2 ANQGSEA. The CDR3 runs 12 residues. The CDR3 reads CSVSTGVEKLFF. The CDR3 DNA sequence: TGCAGCGTTTCAACAGGGGTCGAAAAACTGTTTTTT.

In this sample, this clone turned up once. The V call is TRBV7-2, the J call TRBJ1-1; 8 bases map to TRBD1. J lost 3 bases, V lost 6 bases, and 9 bases had no gene match. The CDR3 consists of 15 residues. Germline V gene lookup returns CDR1 SGHTA and CDR2 FQGNSA. The CDR3 bases are TGTGCCAGCAGGGGACAGGCCCACAGGGACACTGAAGCTTTCTTT. Translating gives CASRGQAHRDTEAFF.